Presented here are 19 T cell receptor beta chains from one specimen sequenced in a study of cytomegalovirus exposure and HLA in healthy donors. Primers: 60 Vbeta forward and 13 Jbeta reverse. TCRdb keeps only in-frame clones here, not all; method: immunoSEQ multiplex PCR. The sample has 99,000 or so clones; approximately 83% are singletons. The specimen was PBMCs. The receptors were sampled from a female donor in good health and CMV-seropositive.

The J gene is TRBJ1-2, the V gene TRBV11-2; a possible D gene is TRBD1 (6 bases). Germline V lookup: CDR1 SGHAT, CDR2 FQNNGV. The CDR3 covers 17 residues. V gave up 0 bases and J gave up 4 bases, with 18 bases separating them. The CDR3 DNA reads TGTGCCAGCAGCTTAGAGGTTGGAACAGGGATTCTCTATGGCTACACCTTC. Translated: CASSLEVGTGILYGYTF.

In DNA form, the CDR3 reads TGCAGTGCTAGACAGGACACTGAAGCTTTCTTT. It codes for CSARQDTEAFF. J is TRBJ1-1 and V is TRBV20-1; D gene ambiguous. This CDR3 has 11 amino acids. With 2 bases removed from V and 3 bases from J, the gap between germline ends came to 4 bases. Germline V gene data show CDR1 as DFQATT and CDR2 as SNEGSKA (reference sequence).

The chain has TRBV14 and TRBJ1-4; 9 bases fit TRBD1. The CDR3 is 17 residues long. CDR1 and CDR2 from the germline V gene are SGHDN and FVKESK. The V and J ends lost 1 base and 0 bases, in that order; junction bases with no gene match: 3. In DNA, the CDR3 is TGTGCCAGCAGCCAAGGGACAGGGGTTGCAACTAATGAAAAACTGTTTTTT. It is translated as CASSQGTGVATNEKLFF.

The chain has TRBV7-9 and TRBJ1-6; D is ambiguous. This CDR3 region has 11 residues. CDR1 is SEHNR and CDR2 is FQNEAQ in the germline V gene (reference sequence). V was pared by 5 bases and J by 7 bases, with 3 bases between. The CDR3 DNA is TGTGCCAGCAGCGCGAATTCACCCCTCCACTTT. This codes for CASSANSPLHF.

This clone was seen only once. In DNA form, the CDR3 reads TGCGCCAGCAGCTCCGGACTAGCGGGGGGTACGCAGTATTTT. It is translated as CASSSGLAGGTQYF. This chain connects TRBV5-1 to TRBJ2-3; 14 bases fit TRBD2. V was pared by 3 bases and J by 8 bases, with 2 bases of the junction left unmatched. Germline assignment: CDR1 SGHRS and CDR2 YFSETQ. The CDR3 runs to 14 residues.

The chain has TRBV9 and TRBJ2-7; TRBD2 matches at 12 bases. Unmatched junction bases numbered 9, after V lost 7 bases and J lost 4 bases. CDR3 length: 15 residues. Germline V gene sequence: CDR1 SGDLS, CDR2 YYNGEE. CDR3 in amino acids: CASSLAGGPSYEQYF. The CDR3 DNA follows: TGTGCCAGCTCCCTAGCGGGAGGGCCTTCGTACGAGCAGTACTTC.

The gene calls are TRBV14 and TRBJ1-2, with 9 bases lining up with TRBD1. V trimming: 2 bases; J trimming: 7 bases; junction bases outside the gene matches: 11. CDR3 size: 16 residues. CDR1 and CDR2 (germline): SGHDN, FVKESK. This chain's CDR3 is CASSQPGTGLTIGYTF. CDR3 nucleotide sequence: TGTGCCAGCAGCCAACCTGGGACAGGGCTCACTATTGGCTACACCTTC.

This rearrangement joins TRBV5-1 to TRBJ2-7; tentatively, D is TRBD1 (6 bases). Germline V gene lookup returns CDR1 SGHRS and CDR2 YFSETQ. The CDR3 extends over 14 amino acids. V shed 5 bases and J shed 5 bases, with 17 bases lying between them. The CDR3 protein is CASRVSGTRDEQYF. The DNA of the CDR3 is TGCGCCAGCAGGGTGTCCGGGACAAGGGACGAGCAGTACTTC.

V gene TRBV25-1 combines with J gene TRBJ2-3; D is perhaps TRBD1 (6 bases). There are 15 residues in the CDR3. Germline V gene data show CDR1 as MGHDK and CDR2 as SYGVNS. V lost 2 bases to trimming and J lost 2 bases, with 11 bases between them. Written as DNA, the CDR3 is TGTGCCAGCAGTGAACAAGGGGGAATCACAGATACGCAGTATTTT. Its protein is CASSEQGGITDTQYF.

The chain links TRBV6-6 to TRBJ1-1; 10 nucleotides agree with TRBD1. The CDR3 length is 16 residues. CDR1 and CDR2 from the germline V gene are MNHNY and SVGAGI (reference sequence). The junction had 10 bases not matched to a gene; V was cut back by 5 bases and J by 4 bases. The DNA of the CDR3 is TGTGCCAGCAGTATCCCCGGGACAGGGGCGCTCACTGAAGCTTTCTTT. Translation: CASSIPGTGALTEAFF.

The chain has TRBV6-1 and TRBJ2-6; D remains ambiguous. Germline V gene sequence: CDR1 MNHNS, CDR2 SASEGT. The CDR3 contains 15 residues. The ends were cut back, 2 bases at V and 0 bases at J, with 5 bases in the middle. CDR3 protein: CASSEMSSGANVLTF. The CDR3 nucleotides are TGTGCCAGCAGTGAAATGAGCTCTGGGGCCAACGTCCTGACTTTC.

CDR3 sequence reads: CASSLGTGVYEQYF. CDR3 nucleotide sequence: TGTGCCAGCAGCTTGGGTACAGGGGTCTACGAGCAGTACTTC. This chain links TRBV5-4 with TRBJ2-7; 7 positions match TRBD1. The length of the CDR3 is 14 residues. The J segment lost 3 bases and the V segment lost 0 bases, leaving 3 bases of the junction unmatched. The germline gives CDR1 SGHNT, CDR2 YYREEE (reference sequence).

The chain joins TRBV7-9 to TRBJ1-5, with a weak D call TRBD1 (5 bases). The CDR3 sequence is 14 residues long. V was clipped by 2 bases and J by 7 bases, with 12 bases between them. CDR1 and CDR2 from the germline V gene are SEHNR and FQNEAQ (reference sequence). The CDR3 is CASSLQGLGQPQHF. The CDR3 region has the DNA TGTGCCAGCAGCTTACAGGGTTTGGGACAGCCCCAGCATTTT.

The CDR3 DNA reads TGTGCCAGCAGTGAGGGGGCGGTCTACGAGCAGTACTTC. Translation gives CASSEGAVYEQYF. V usage is TRBV25-1 and J usage is TRBJ2-7; possible D gene TRBD1, 6 bases. Germline assignment: CDR1 MGHDK and CDR2 SYGVNS. The CDR3 totals 13 residues. The ends were cut back, 3 bases at V and 3 bases at J, with 9 bases in the middle.

The CDR3 here is CAIRIAGDAGELFF. CDR3 nucleotides: TGTGCCATCAGAATAGCGGGGGATGCCGGGGAGCTGTTTTTT. This rearrangement joins TRBV10-3 to TRBJ2-2, with 9 bases identical to TRBD2. V gave up 6 bases and J gave up 6 bases; unmatched junction bases: 5. The CDR3 has 14 amino acids. CDR1 and CDR2 from the germline V gene are ENHRY and SYGVKD.

The V call is TRBV2, the J call TRBJ1-2; TRBD1 matches at 9 bases. The CDR3 spans 16 residues. V lost 4 bases and J lost 1; bases outside the gene matches: 7. CDR1 is SNHLY, CDR2 FYNNEI, per germline. The CDR3 here is CASSAEGTGSNYGYTF. The CDR3 nucleotides read TGTGCCAGCAGTGCGGAAGGGACAGGGAGTAACTATGGCTACACCTTC.

For the CDR3, the DNA is TGTGCTAGTGGTTCGGGTACCTTGAACACTGAAGCTTTCTTT. Translation: CASGSGTLNTEAFF. The rearrangement uses TRBV12-5 and TRBJ1-1, with D uncertain. Germline V lookup: CDR1 LGHNT, CDR2 FRNRAP. The CDR3 sequence is 14 residues long. V was clipped by 4 bases and J by 0 bases, with 9 bases between them. The full variable domain, in which reference TRBV12-5 and TRBJ1-1 provide the parts outside the CDR3, is DARVTQTPRHKVTEMGQEVTMRCQPILGHNTVFWYRQTMMQGLELLAYFRNRAPLDDSGMPKDRFSAEMPDATLATLKIQPSEPRDSAVYFCASGSGTLNTEAFFGQGTRLTVV.

The gene calls are TRBV5-1 and TRBJ2-1, with D perhaps matching TRBD1 (6 bases). The CDR3 has 15 amino acids. The V end was cut by 1 base, the J end by 0 bases, with 8 bases between. Per germline, CDR1 SGHRS and CDR2 YFSETQ. CDR3 in amino acids: CASSLRRGSYNEQFF. CDR3 DNA: TGCGCCAGCAGCTTGCGCAGGGGCTCCTACAATGAGCAGTTCTTC.

The chain couples TRBV6-5 to TRBJ2-2, with TRBD1 as a possible D gene (5 bases). CDR3 length: 15 residues. V was trimmed by 6 bases and J by 1 base, leaving 12 bases between them. The germline V gene encodes CDR1 MNHEY and CDR2 SVGAGI. The CDR3: CASSARTRNTGELFF. CDR3 in DNA: TGTGCCAGCAGCGCCCGGACACGGAACACCGGGGAGCTGTTTTTT.